Presented here are 28 T cell receptor beta chains from one specimen sequenced in a study of T cell responses to AZD1222 COVID-19 vaccine. Libraries were prepared by immunoSEQ multiplex PCR; TCRdb keeps only in-frame clonotypes and omits some of them. The repertoire holds 90,000 to 150,000 clones, about 85% seen once, with roughly 2.3% in the top ten. Sequencing was performed on peripheral blood, taken on day 0 of AZD1222 vaccination. These receptors all come from an adult in good health.

The genes are TRBV5-1 and TRBJ2-3; tentatively, D is TRBD1 or TRBD2 (5 bases each). The CDR3 loop spans 16 amino acids. Germline V lookup: CDR1 SGHRS, CDR2 YFSETQ. V gave up 0 bases and J gave up 3 bases, with 14 bases separating them. The CDR3 protein is CASSLEAGTKTDTQYF. CDR3 coding DNA: TGCGCCAGCAGCTTGGAGGCAGGGACGAAAACAGATACGCAGTATTTT.

The CDR3, as DNA: TGTGCCAGCAGCTTAATCGGGGACGGAAGCAACAATGAGCAGTTCTTC. Translation gives CASSLIGDGSNNEQFF. The chain employs TRBV11-3 and TRBJ2-1; D may correspond to TRBD1 or TRBD2 (5 bases each). With 2 bases removed from V and 5 bases from J, the gap between germline ends came to 16 bases. CDR1 is SGHNT, CDR2 YENEEA, per germline. The length of the CDR3 is 16 residues.

The CDR3 DNA follows: TGTGCCAGTAGTATAGGTCCCCCCACTAGTGCCGGAGCGGATACGCAGTATTTT. Residues: CASSIGPPTSAGADTQYF. The chain uses TRBV19 and TRBJ2-3; perhaps TRBD2 as D (5 bases). The germline gives CDR1 LNHDA, CDR2 SQIVND (reference sequence). V was cut by 1 base and J by 6 bases, with 23 bases left in between. This CDR3 is 18 amino acids long.

This chain connects TRBV5-4 to TRBJ1-2, with D possibly matching TRBD1 (5 bases). The CDR3 length is 15 residues. The V and J ends lost 0 bases and 7 bases respectively, with 16 bases between them. Per germline, CDR1 SGHNT and CDR2 YYREEE (reference sequence). The chain's CDR3 is CASSLVGRVVGGYTF. In DNA form, the CDR3 reads TGTGCCAGCAGCTTGGTGGGCAGGGTAGTTGGTGGCTACACCTTC. Drawing the rest from reference TRBV5-4 and TRBJ1-2, the complete variable domain is ETGVTQSPTHLIKTRGQQVTLRCSSQSGHNTVSWYQQALGQGPQFIFQYYREEENGRGNFPPRFSGLQFPNYSSELNVNALELDDSALYLCASSLVGRVVGGYTFGSGTRLTVV.

This rearrangement joins TRBV12-3 or TRBV12-4 to TRBJ2-2; D not certain. Trimming removed 6 bases from V and 7 bases from J, with 9 bases in between. There are 12 residues in the CDR3. CDR3 DNA: TGTGCCAGCAGATACCGGGTCGGGGAGCTGTTTTTT. It yields the protein CASRYRVGELFF.

This chain links TRBV29-1 with TRBJ2-1; no definite D call. CDR3 length equals 11 residues. Trimming took off 0 bases at V and 3 bases at J, with 0 bases between the two ends. CDR1 is SQVTM, CDR2 ANQGSEA, per germline. CDR3 residues: CSVEDYNEQFF. The CDR3, as DNA: TGCAGCGTTGAAGACTACAATGAGCAGTTCTTC.

The chain is built from TRBV23-1 and TRBJ1-2; D ambiguous. TRBV23-1 is an open reading frame whose function is uncertain. Trimming took off 1 base at V and 5 bases at J, with 14 bases between the two ends. The CDR3 length is 15 residues. This chain's CDR3 is CASSQFRQNDYGYTF. Written as DNA, the CDR3 is TGCGCCAGCAGTCAATTCCGTCAAAACGATTATGGCTACACCTTC.

The genes are TRBV10-3 and TRBJ2-1, with 8 bases lining up with TRBD2. CDR1 ENHRY and CDR2 SYGVKD come from the germline V gene. V was pared by 6 bases and J by 6 bases, with 10 bases of the junction left unmatched. There are 15 residues in the CDR3. The CDR3 here is CAISPGLAGLNEQFF. DNA for the CDR3: TGTGCCATCAGCCCTGGATTAGCGGGACTCAATGAGCAGTTCTTC.

The chain combines TRBV19 with TRBJ2-1, with D possibly matching TRBD2 (5 bases). V lost 3 bases and J lost 1, with 10 bases in between. The CDR3 runs 15 residues. Looked up from germline, CDR1 is LNHDA and CDR2 is SQIVND (reference sequence). The CDR3 reads CASSMQEASYNEQFF. The CDR3 nucleotides are TGTGCCAGTAGTATGCAGGAGGCGTCCTACAATGAGCAGTTCTTC.

The chain links TRBV5-6 to TRBJ1-5; D not certain. Trimming took off 0 bases at V and 3 bases at J, with 7 bases between the two ends. CDR3 length equals 14 residues. Germline V gene data show CDR1 as SGHDT and CDR2 as YYEEEE. DNA of the CDR3: TGTGCCAGCAGCTTGGCAGGAAACAATCAGCCCCAGCATTTT. Its translation: CASSLAGNNQPQHF.

V gene TRBV3-1 (or the pseudogene TRBV3-2) combines with J gene TRBJ2-5, with 8 bases that match TRBD1. The CDR3 spans 15 residues. V dropped 4 bases and J dropped 3; count of bases not matched to a gene: 7. Germline V gene data show CDR1 as LGHDT and CDR2 as YNNKEL (reference sequence). The CDR3: CASSLRTGWEETQYF. Here the CDR3 DNA reads TGTGCCAGCAGCCTTCGGACAGGGTGGGAAGAGACCCAGTACTTC.

The chain recombines TRBV9 with TRBJ1-6, with TRBD1 identical over 10 bases. Looked up from germline, CDR1 is SGDLS and CDR2 is YYNGEE. CDR3 size: 15 residues. Trimming removed 0 bases from V and 7 bases from J; junction bases left unmatched: 1. The CDR3, as DNA: TGTGCCAGCAGCGTAGGGACAGGGGGGAATTCACCCCTCCACTTT. Translation: CASSVGTGGNSPLHF. Looking up the rest from reference TRBV9 and TRBJ1-6 gives the full variable domain: DSGVTQTPKHLITATGQRVTLRCSPRSGDLSVYWYQQSLDQGLQFLIQYYNGEERAKGNILERFSAQQFPDLHSELNLSSLELGDSALYFCASSVGTGGNSPLHFGNGTRLTVT.

The V and J genes are TRBV29-1 and TRBJ2-3, with 11 bases lining up with TRBD1. The CDR3 consists of 14 residues. CDR1 and CDR2 (germline): SQVTM, ANQGSEA. The trim removed 3 bases at V and 4 bases at J, leaving 3 bases unmatched. As DNA, the CDR3 is TGCAGCGTTGATTGGGGACAGGGGGCAGATACGCAGTATTTT. Its translation: CSVDWGQGADTQYF.

This rearrangement joins TRBV3-1 (or the pseudogene TRBV3-2) to TRBJ2-3, with 13 bases identical to TRBD2. This CDR3 has 16 residues. The germline V gene has CDR1 LGHDT and CDR2 YNNKEL (reference sequence). The J segment lost 5 bases and the V segment lost 1 base, leaving 3 bases of the junction unmatched. The CDR3 spells CASSQGLAGGGDTQYF. CDR3 DNA sequence: TGTGCCAGCAGCCAAGGACTAGCGGGAGGTGGAGATACGCAGTATTTT.

The chain has TRBV6-4 and TRBJ1-2; weak D call: TRBD1 (6 bases). The CDR3 has 12 residues. Germline assignment: CDR1 MRHNA and CDR2 SNTAGT. Trimming cost V 10 bases and J 4 bases, with 13 bases left between them. CDR3 residues: CATSPGVYGYTF. In DNA, the CDR3 is TGTGCCACCTCGCCAGGGGTCTATGGCTACACCTTC.

The chain recombines TRBV27 with TRBJ1-6, with D perhaps matching TRBD1 (5 bases). Trimming took 3 bases from V and 15 from J, leaving 12 bases between them. CDR1 and CDR2 from the germline V gene are MNHEY and SMNVEV (reference sequence). This CDR3 region has 12 residues. The CDR3 reads CASSFRGLDLHF. The CDR3, as DNA: TGTGCCAGCAGTTTCCGGGGGTTGGACCTCCACTTT.

This chain uses TRBV11-3 with TRBJ2-1; D is perhaps TRBD1 or TRBD2 (6 bases each). The V end was cut by 0 bases, the J end by 0 bases, with 9 bases between. CDR1 is SGHNT, CDR2 YENEEA, per germline. The CDR3 is 16 residues long. CDR3 sequence: CASSLDGGGSYNEQFF. CDR3 nucleotides: TGTGCCAGCAGCTTAGATGGAGGGGGCTCCTACAATGAGCAGTTCTTC. Combining the CDR3 with reference TRBV11-3 and TRBJ2-1 gives the whole variable domain EAGVVQSPRYKIIEKKQPVAFWCNPISGHNTLYWYLQNLGQGPELLIRYENEEAVDDSQLPKDRFSAERLKGVDSTLKIQPAELGDSAVYLCASSLDGGGSYNEQFFGPGTRLTVL.

This clone was recorded a few times. This sequence joins TRBV3-1 (or the pseudogene TRBV3-2) and TRBJ2-2, with 7 nucleotides matching TRBD1. The V segment lost 2 bases and the J segment 5 bases; nucleotides outside the gene matches: 8. The CDR3 consists of 16 residues. Germline CDR1 and CDR2: LGHDT and YNNKEL (reference sequence). CDR3 loop: CASSQPTGTGTGELFF. The CDR3 DNA is TGTGCCAGCAGCCAACCGACAGGGACGGGGACCGGGGAGCTGTTTTTT.

The chain has TRBV24-1 and TRBJ2-2; D not resolved. Germline CDR1 is KGHDR and CDR2 is SFDVKD. The germline V and J ends were trimmed by 4 bases and 7 bases, with 12 bases remaining between them. This CDR3 has 14 residues. The CDR3 reads CATSEAAFHGELFF. In DNA form, the CDR3 reads TGTGCCACCAGTGAAGCAGCCTTTCACGGGGAGCTGTTTTTT.

The rearrangement links TRBV29-1 to TRBJ1-2; 10 bases are a match to TRBD1. The ends lost 3 bases at V and 2 bases at J; junction bases unmatched: 6. The CDR3 is 15 residues long. Germline V gives CDR1 SQVTM, CDR2 ANQGSEA. The CDR3 DNA reads TGCAGCGTTGATTACCCGGGACAGGGGAACTATGGCTACACCTTC. It translates to CSVDYPGQGNYGYTF.

The chain combines TRBV27 with TRBJ2-6; D perhaps matches TRBD2 (6 bases). The CDR3 totals 14 residues. Trimming pared 10 bases from V and 4 bases from J, leaving 14 bases between. Germline V gene data show CDR1 as MNHEY and CDR2 as SMNVEV (reference sequence). The CDR3 protein is CATSSGSGANVLTF. CDR3 in DNA: TGTGCCACCTCGAGCGGGTCGGGGGCCAACGTCCTGACTTTC.

The chain uses TRBV5-6 and TRBJ2-7, with 15 bases fitting TRBD2. Looked up from germline, CDR1 is SGHDT and CDR2 is YYEEEE. The CDR3 totals 17 residues. With V trimmed by 2 bases and J by 1 base, 4 bases remained unmatched. In DNA form, the CDR3 reads TGTGCCAGCAGCTTAATGGGACTAGCGGGAGGATCCTACGAGCAGTACTTC. As protein: CASSLMGLAGGSYEQYF.

The rearrangement joins TRBV10-1 to TRBJ2-4; TRBD1 might be the D (6 bases). This CDR3 has 13 residues. The V end was cut by 4 bases, the J end by 10 bases, with 14 bases between. CDR1 WNHNN and CDR2 SYGVQD come from the germline V gene (reference sequence). The CDR3 DNA reads as TGCGCCAGCAGTGGGGGGCCCAGCCCTATTCAGTACTTC. This sequence encodes CASSGGPSPIQYF.

The rearrangement links TRBV7-8 to TRBJ2-2, with D unresolved. The length of the CDR3 is 13 residues. V was trimmed by 5 bases and J by 5 bases, leaving 9 bases between them. The germline V gene encodes CDR1 SGHVS and CDR2 FQNEAQ. CDR3 region: CASSAAATGELFF. The CDR3 nucleotides are TGTGCCAGCAGCGCCGCGGCAACCGGGGAGCTGTTTTTT.

V is TRBV5-4 and J is TRBJ2-7; D not resolved. The germline V and J ends were trimmed by 4 bases and 6 bases, with 14 bases remaining between them. The CDR3 length is 13 residues. Germline values: CDR1 SGHNT, CDR2 YYREEE (reference sequence). The CDR3 region is CASSLVLGSEQYF. The CDR3 nucleotides read TGTGCCAGCAGCCTGGTTCTAGGGTCCGAGCAGTACTTC.

In nucleotides, the CDR3 is TGTGCCAGAAGGGTTGGGACGGCCAACGTCCTGACTTTC. Residues: CARRVGTANVLTF. This rearrangement joins TRBV2 to TRBJ2-6; perhaps D is TRBD1 or TRBD2 (5 bases each). Deletions cut 9 bases from V and 6 bases from J, with 12 bases between. Per the germline V gene, CDR1 is SNHLY and CDR2 is FYNNEI. This CDR3 has 13 residues.

The chain is built from TRBV27 and TRBJ1-2, with D perhaps matching TRBD1 (6 bases). Germline lookup yields CDR1 MNHEY and CDR2 SMNVEV (reference sequence). The CDR3 runs 11 residues. V gave up 8 bases and J gave up 8 bases, with 12 bases separating them. The CDR3 coding sequence is TGTGCCAGCGGGGGGGGCGGCGGCTACACCTTC. This codes for CASGGGGGYTF.

V usage is TRBV3-1 (or the pseudogene TRBV3-2) and J usage is TRBJ2-1; TRBD2 matches at 8 bases. The CDR3 length is 16 residues. The germline CDR1 and CDR2 sequences are LGHDT and YNNKEL (reference sequence). V lost 0 bases to trimming and J lost 3 bases; unmatched junction nucleotides: 4. CDR3 sequence: CASSQDLAGSYNEQFF. As DNA, the CDR3 is TGTGCCAGCAGCCAAGATCTAGCGGGCAGCTACAATGAGCAGTTCTTC.